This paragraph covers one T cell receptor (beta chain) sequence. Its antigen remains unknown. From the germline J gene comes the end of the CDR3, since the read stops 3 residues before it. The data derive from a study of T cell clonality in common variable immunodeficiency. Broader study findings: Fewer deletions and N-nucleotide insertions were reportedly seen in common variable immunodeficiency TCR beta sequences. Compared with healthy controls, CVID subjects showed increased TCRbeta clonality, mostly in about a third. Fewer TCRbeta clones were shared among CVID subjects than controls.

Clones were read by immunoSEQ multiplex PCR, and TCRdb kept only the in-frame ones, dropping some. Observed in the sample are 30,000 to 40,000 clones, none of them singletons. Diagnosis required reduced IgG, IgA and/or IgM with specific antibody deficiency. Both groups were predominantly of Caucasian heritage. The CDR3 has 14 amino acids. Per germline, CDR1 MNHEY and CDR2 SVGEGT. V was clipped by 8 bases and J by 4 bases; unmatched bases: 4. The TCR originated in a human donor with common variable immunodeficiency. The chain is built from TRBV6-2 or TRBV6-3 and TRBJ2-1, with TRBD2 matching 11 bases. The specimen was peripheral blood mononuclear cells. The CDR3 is CASRLAGKYNEQFF. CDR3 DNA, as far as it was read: TGTGCCAGCCGACTAGCGGGAAAATACAATGAG.